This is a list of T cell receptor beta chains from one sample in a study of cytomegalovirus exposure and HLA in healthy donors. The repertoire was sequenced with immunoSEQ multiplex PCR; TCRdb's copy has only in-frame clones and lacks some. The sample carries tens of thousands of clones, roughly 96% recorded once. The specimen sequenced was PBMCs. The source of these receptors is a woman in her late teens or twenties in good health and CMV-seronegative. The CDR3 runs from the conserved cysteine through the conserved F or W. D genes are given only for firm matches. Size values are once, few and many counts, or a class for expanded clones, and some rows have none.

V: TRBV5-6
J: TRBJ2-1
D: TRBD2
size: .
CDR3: CASSLDRGRRVNEQFF
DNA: TGTGCCAGCAGCTTGGATCGCGGGAGGCGAGTGAATGAGCAGTTCTTC

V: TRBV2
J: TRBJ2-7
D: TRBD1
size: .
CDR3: CASIYRDREYEQYF
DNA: TGTGCCAGCATATATAGGGACAGGGAATACGAGCAGTACTTC

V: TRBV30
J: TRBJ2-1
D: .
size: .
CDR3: CAWSSSPPNEQFF
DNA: TGTGCCTGGAGCTCCAGTCCCCCCAATGAGCAGTTCTTC

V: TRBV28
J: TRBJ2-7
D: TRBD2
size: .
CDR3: CASSLLAGVREQYF
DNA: TGTGCCAGCAGTTTGTTAGCGGGAGTGAGGGAGCAGTACTTC

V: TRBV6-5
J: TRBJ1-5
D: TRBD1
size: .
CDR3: CASRDSSNQPQHF
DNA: TGTGCCAGCCGGGACAGTTCTAATCAGCCCCAGCATTTT

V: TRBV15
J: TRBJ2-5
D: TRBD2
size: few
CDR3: CATSGGGVYQETQYF
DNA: TGTGCCACCTCGGGGGGAGGGGTGTACCAAGAGACCCAGTACTTC

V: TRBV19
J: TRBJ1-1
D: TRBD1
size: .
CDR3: CASSQGATEAFF
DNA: TGTGCCAGTAGTCAGGGGGCTACTGAAGCTTTCTTT

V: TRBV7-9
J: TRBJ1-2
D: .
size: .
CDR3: CASSPRGGGGYTF
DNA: TGTGCCAGCAGCCCTCGGGGGGGCGGTGGCTACACCTTC

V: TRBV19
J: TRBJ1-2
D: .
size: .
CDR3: CASSISRDTHGYTF
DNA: TGTGCCAGTAGTATTTCCCGGGACACCCATGGCTACACCTTC

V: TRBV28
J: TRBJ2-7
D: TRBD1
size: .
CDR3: CASSFDRGTPWPSYEQYF
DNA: TGTGCCAGCAGTTTCGACAGGGGCACTCCCTGGCCTTCCTACGAGCAGTACTTC

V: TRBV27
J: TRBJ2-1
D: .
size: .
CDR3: CASMRSSYNEQFF
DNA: TGTGCCAGCATGCGGAGCTCCTACAATGAGCAGTTCTTC

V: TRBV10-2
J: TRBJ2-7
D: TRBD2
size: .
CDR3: CASRAEAGAAYEQYF
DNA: TGCGCCAGCAGAGCAGAAGCGGGAGCAGCCTACGAGCAGTACTTC

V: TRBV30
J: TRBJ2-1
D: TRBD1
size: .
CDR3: CAYDRGQGSLNRNEQFF
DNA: TGTGCCTATGACAGGGGCCAGGGGTCTCTCAACCGGAATGAGCAGTTCTTC

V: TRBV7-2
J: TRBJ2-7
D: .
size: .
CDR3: CASSASSIARYF
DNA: TGTGCCAGCTCAGCTTCCAGCATAGCACGGTACTTC

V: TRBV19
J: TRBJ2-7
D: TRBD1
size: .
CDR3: CASSIVRDSTSEQYF
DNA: TGTGCCAGTAGTATAGTCCGGGACAGTACCTCCGAGCAGTACTTC

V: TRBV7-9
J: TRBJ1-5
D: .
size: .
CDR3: CASSLAGVPIQPQHF
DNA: TGTGCCAGCAGCTTAGCAGGGGTTCCGATTCAGCCCCAGCATTTT

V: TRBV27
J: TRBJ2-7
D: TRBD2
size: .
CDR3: CASSLFPSGSFLSYEQYF
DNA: TGTGCCAGCAGTTTATTTCCTAGCGGGAGTTTTCTCTCCTACGAGCAGTACTTC

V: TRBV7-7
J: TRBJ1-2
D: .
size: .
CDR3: CASNPTGTHYGYTF
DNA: TGTGCTAGCAACCCGACCGGGACTCACTATGGCTACACCTTC

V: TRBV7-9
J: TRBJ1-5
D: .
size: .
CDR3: CASSLQSPGQNQPQHF
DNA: TGTGCCAGCAGCTTACAGTCGCCAGGACAGAATCAGCCCCAGCATTTT

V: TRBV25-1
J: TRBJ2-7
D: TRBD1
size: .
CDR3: CASSGYLGTGGKVYEQYF
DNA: TGTGCCAGCAGTGGATATCTAGGGACAGGGGGGAAGGTATACGAGCAGTACTTC

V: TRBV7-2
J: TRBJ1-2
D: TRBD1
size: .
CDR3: CASSQRTGGDYGYTF
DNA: TGTGCCAGCAGCCAACGGACAGGGGGCGACTATGGCTACACCTTC

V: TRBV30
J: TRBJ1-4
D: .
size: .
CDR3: CAWGRGTNEKLFF
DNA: TGTGCCTGGGGAAGGGGAACTAATGAAAAACTGTTTTTT

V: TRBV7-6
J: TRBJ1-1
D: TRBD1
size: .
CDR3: CASSLDRGTEAFF
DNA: TGTGCCAGCAGCTTAGACAGGGGGACTGAAGCTTTCTTT

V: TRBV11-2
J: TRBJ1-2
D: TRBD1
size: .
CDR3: CASSHGLQGPRGYTF
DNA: TGTGCCAGCAGCCACGGTTTACAGGGGCCGCGGGGCTACACCTTC

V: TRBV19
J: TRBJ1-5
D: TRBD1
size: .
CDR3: CASSIGTDAQPQHF
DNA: TGTGCCAGTAGTATTGGGACAGATGCTCAGCCCCAGCATTTT

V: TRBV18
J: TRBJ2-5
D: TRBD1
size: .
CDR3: CASSPRTGHETQYF
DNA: TGTGCCAGCTCACCACGGACAGGGCACGAGACCCAGTACTTC

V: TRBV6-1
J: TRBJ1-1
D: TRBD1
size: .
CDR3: CASRTGGITEAFF
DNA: TGTGCCAGCCGGACAGGGGGTATTACTGAAGCTTTCTTT

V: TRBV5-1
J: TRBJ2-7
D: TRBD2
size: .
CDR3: CASSLTSGDFEQYF
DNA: TGCGCCAGCAGCCTGACTAGCGGGGATTTTGAGCAGTACTTC

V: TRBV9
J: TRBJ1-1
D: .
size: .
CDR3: CASSVLNQGNTEAFF
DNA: TGTGCCAGCAGCGTACTGAATCAGGGGAACACTGAAGCTTTCTTT

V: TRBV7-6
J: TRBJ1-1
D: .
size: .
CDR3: CASSLKTGQMRTEAFF
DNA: TGTGCCAGCAGCTTAAAAACAGGGCAAATGAGGACTGAAGCTTTCTTT

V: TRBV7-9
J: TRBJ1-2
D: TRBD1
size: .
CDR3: CASSSGTGVNGYTF
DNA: TGTGCCAGCAGCTCCGGGACAGGGGTAAATGGCTACACCTTC

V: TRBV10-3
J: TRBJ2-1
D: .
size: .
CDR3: CATRSYNEQFF
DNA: TGTGCCACGCGCTCCTACAATGAGCAGTTCTTC

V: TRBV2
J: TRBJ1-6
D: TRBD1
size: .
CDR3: CARGQGISPLHF
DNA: TGTGCCAGAGGACAGGGGATTTCACCCCTCCACTTT

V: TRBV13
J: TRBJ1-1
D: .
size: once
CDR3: CASSSPRRTEFFNEAFF
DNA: TGTGCCAGCAGCTCCCCCCGGCGGACAGAATTCTTTAATGAAGCTTTCTTT

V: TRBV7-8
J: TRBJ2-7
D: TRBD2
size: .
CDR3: CASSLATGLAGVHEQYF
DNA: TGTGCCAGCAGCTTGGCCACGGGACTAGCGGGAGTCCACGAGCAGTACTTC

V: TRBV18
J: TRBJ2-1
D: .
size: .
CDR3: CASSILAANEQFF
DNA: TGTGCCAGCTCAATACTAGCCGCCAATGAGCAGTTCTTC

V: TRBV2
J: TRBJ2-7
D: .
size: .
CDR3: CASSASSGRSYEQYF
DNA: TGTGCCAGCAGTGCTAGCAGCGGACGCTCCTACGAGCAGTACTTC

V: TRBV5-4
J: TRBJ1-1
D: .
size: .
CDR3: CASSLKEQGISTEAFF
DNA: TGTGCCAGCAGCTTGAAAGAACAGGGAATATCGACTGAAGCTTTCTTT

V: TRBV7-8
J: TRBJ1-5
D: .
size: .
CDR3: CASSRNAGANQPQHF
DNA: TGTGCCAGCAGCAGAAATGCAGGGGCCAATCAGCCCCAGCATTTT

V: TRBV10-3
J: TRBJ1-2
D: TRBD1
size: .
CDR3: CAISGDSSNYGYTF
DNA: TGTGCCATCAGTGGGGACAGTTCAAACTATGGCTACACCTTC

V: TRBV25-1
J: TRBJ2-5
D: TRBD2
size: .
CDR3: CASTGGRETQYF
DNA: TGTGCCAGCACGGGGGGGCGAGAGACCCAGTACTTC

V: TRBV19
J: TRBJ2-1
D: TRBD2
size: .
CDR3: CASSGGLAGEVYLNNEQFF
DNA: TGTGCCAGTAGCGGGGGACTAGCGGGAGAGGTATATTTAAACAATGAGCAGTTCTTC

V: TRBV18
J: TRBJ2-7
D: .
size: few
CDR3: CASSPNPSGTGLNEQYF
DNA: TGTGCCAGCTCACCTAATCCCTCCGGCACAGGGCTCAACGAGCAGTACTTC

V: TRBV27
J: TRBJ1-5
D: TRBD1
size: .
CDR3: CASSPWTGGRNQPQHF
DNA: TGTGCCAGCAGTCCATGGACAGGTGGACGCAATCAGCCCCAGCATTTT

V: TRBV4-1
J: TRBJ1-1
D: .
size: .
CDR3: CASSTNRGARMNTEAFF
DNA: TGCGCCAGCAGCACTAACCGGGGGGCGCGAATGAACACTGAAGCTTTCTTT

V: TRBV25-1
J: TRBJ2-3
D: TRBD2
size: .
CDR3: CASSAAGEGRDTQYF
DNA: TGTGCCAGCAGTGCGGCGGGAGAGGGCCGTGATACGCAGTATTTT

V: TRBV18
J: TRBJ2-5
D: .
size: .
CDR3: CASSPRPASQETQYF
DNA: TGTGCCAGCTCACCACGACCGGCTAGCCAAGAGACCCAGTACTTC

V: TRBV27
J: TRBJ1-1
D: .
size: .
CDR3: CASSLRRDTEAFF
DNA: TGTGCCAGCAGCCTAAGGCGGGACACTGAAGCTTTCTTT

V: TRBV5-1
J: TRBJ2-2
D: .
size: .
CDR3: CASREQGTPRELFF
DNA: TGCGCCAGCAGGGAACAGGGTACTCCACGGGAGCTGTTTTTT

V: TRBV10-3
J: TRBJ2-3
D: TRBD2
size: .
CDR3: CAIKAGTSPDTQYF
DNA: TGTGCCATCAAGGCGGGGACTAGCCCCGATACGCAGTATTTT